Below, 20 T cell receptor beta chains from the same sample are listed, as sequenced in a study of human CD4 T cells and Enterobacteriaceae. The memory gate held CD4+ cells that were not CD45RA+CCR7+CD95- naive cells, over 98% pure. Data came from immunoSEQ multiplex PCR; TCRdb stores just in-frame clones and leaves some out. The repertoire holds 27,000 or so clones, with approximately 78% as singletons. The specimen sequenced was memory CD4+ T cells from blood. The receptor source for this set is a human donor in good health.

The table lists this clone with a few counts. The chain is built from TRBV1 and TRBJ2-1; TRBD2 is the table's D call and was not checked against the DNA. TRBV1 is a known pseudogene. The CDR3 totals 21 residues. CDR3 nucleotides: TGCACCAGCAGCCCCCCCGGCCCGGGACTAGCGGGGGGCCTCCCCTACAATGAGCAGTTCTTC. This sequence encodes CTSSPPGPGLAGGLPYNEQFF.

The chain is built from TRBV9 and TRBJ2-3; D is unclear. The V and J ends lost 4 bases and 6 bases respectively, with 9 bases between them. CDR1 is SGDLS and CDR2 is YYNGEE in the germline V gene. The length of the CDR3 is 12 residues. CDR3 sequence (DNA): TGTGCCAGCAGCTTAGATGGGGATACGCAGTATTTT. Protein sequence: CASSLDGDTQYF.

This clone was found once. The gene calls are TRBV7-8 and TRBJ2-5; 9 nucleotides line up with TRBD1. V lost 4 bases and J lost 4; bases outside the gene matches: 4. Germline lookup yields CDR1 SGHVS and CDR2 FQNEAQ. The CDR3 consists of 14 residues. This CDR3 reads CASSSNRGRETQYF. Here the CDR3 DNA reads TGTGCCAGCAGCTCAAACAGGGGGCGAGAGACCCAGTACTTC.

The CDR3 loop is CAWSLQGGNQPQHF. CDR3 nucleotide sequence: TGTGCCTGGAGCCTACAGGGAGGGAATCAGCCCCAGCATTTT. The rearrangement joins TRBV30 to TRBJ1-5; D perhaps matches TRBD1 (6 bases). Trimming took off 3 bases at V and 4 bases at J, with 13 bases between the two ends. This CDR3 is built from 14 residues. Germline values: CDR1 GTSNPN, CDR2 SVGIG (reference sequence).

The CDR3 DNA is TGTGCCAGCAGCGCCGGACTAGCGGGGGGGACAGCGGACATTCAGTACTTC. Translating it yields CASSAGLAGGTADIQYF. The rearrangement uses TRBV9 and TRBJ2-4; 15 bases fit TRBD2. CDR1 is SGDLS and CDR2 is YYNGEE in the germline V gene. V trimming: 3 bases; J trimming: 8 bases; junction bases outside the gene matches: 9. The CDR3 runs to 17 residues.

The chain has TRBV28 and TRBJ1-1; D is uncertain. CDR1 is MDHEN and CDR2 is SYDVKM in the germline V gene. The V end lost 4 bases, the J end lost 1 base, and 10 bases lay between the germline ends. This CDR3 is built from 14 residues. This chain's CDR3 is CASSSPPPNTEAFF. The DNA of the CDR3 is TGTGCCAGCAGTTCCCCTCCGCCGAACACTGAAGCTTTCTTT.

The chain links TRBV7-2 to TRBJ2-5; D remains ambiguous. The CDR3 totals 11 residues. V lost 2 bases, J lost 4 bases, and 2 bases lay in between. The germline gives CDR1 SGHTA, CDR2 FQGNSA. DNA for the CDR3: TGTGCCAGCAGCTTACTAGAGACCCAGTACTTC. This codes for CASSLLETQYF.

The chain employs TRBV7-3 and TRBJ2-1, with D unclear. V lost 6 bases and J 7 bases, leaving 7 bases between the germline ends. Per germline, CDR1 SGHTA and CDR2 FQGTGA. This CDR3 comprises 11 residues. The CDR3: CASSLENEQFF. The CDR3 DNA follows: TGTGCCAGCAGTTTAGAAAATGAGCAGTTCTTC.

The chain's CDR3 is CASSPRQGESFF. Here the CDR3 DNA reads TGTGCCAGCTCACCACGGCAGGGTGAGTCTTTCTTT. The V and J genes are TRBV18 and TRBJ1-1; TRBD1 might be the D (5 bases). Trimming removed 1 base at V and 12 bases at J, with 12 bases between. This CDR3 is built from 12 residues. Germline-derived CDR1 and CDR2 are KGHSH and LQKENI.

The chain recombines TRBV7-2 with TRBJ2-1; 9 positions match TRBD2. Germline trimming cut 5 bases from V and 4 bases from J; bases unmatched to any gene: 3. Germline lookup yields CDR1 SGHTA and CDR2 FQGNSA. The CDR3 totals 14 residues. CDR3 amino acids: CASSPGLAYNEQFF. CDR3 sequence (DNA): TGTGCCAGCAGCCCGGGACTAGCATACAATGAGCAGTTCTTC.

The V call is TRBV11-3, the J call TRBJ2-6; no clear D gene. The CDR3 is made up of 17 amino acids. Trimming took 0 bases from V and 0 from J, leaving 9 bases between them. Germline V CDR1 and CDR2: SGHNT, YENEEA. The CDR3 nucleotides read TGTGCCAGCAGCTTAGATCCGTGGAACTCTGGGGCCAACGTCCTGACTTTC. The encoded protein is CASSLDPWNSGANVLTF.

The chain employs TRBV13 and TRBJ2-5; TRBD2 agrees at 9 bases. Germline V gene sequence: CDR1 PRHDT, CDR2 FYEKMQ (reference sequence). The CDR3 has 17 amino acids. V shed 5 bases and J 7 bases; nucleotides not matched to a gene: 17. CDR3 nucleotide sequence: TGTGCCAGCAGCCTGCGCACCGGGACTAGCATGGGGGGGACCCAGTACTTC. Translation: CASSLRTGTSMGGTQYF.

This chain links TRBV6-1 with TRBJ2-1; D uncertain. V was shortened by 2 bases and J by 13 bases, with 9 bases between the two germline ends. CDR1 is MNHNS, CDR2 SASEGT, per germline. The length of the CDR3 is 11 residues. The CDR3 spells CASSETKAQFF. In DNA, the CDR3 is TGTGCCAGCAGTGAAACTAAGGCCCAGTTCTTC.

The V gene is TRBV12-5, the J gene TRBJ2-6, with 7 bases fitting TRBD2. The CDR3 is 20 residues long. Germline CDR1 LGHNT, CDR2 FRNRAP. V lost 1 base to trimming and J lost 0 bases; unmatched junction nucleotides: 12. CDR3 loop: CASGLAQDEGGFSGANVLTF. The CDR3 DNA reads TGTGCTAGTGGTTTGGCACAGGATGAGGGAGGGTTCTCTGGGGCCAACGTCCTGACTTTC.

The chain joins TRBV2 to TRBJ1-5; perhaps TRBD1 as D (6 bases). The CDR3 covers 13 residues. CDR1 SNHLY and CDR2 FYNNEI come from the germline V gene. V was clipped by 4 bases and J by 2 bases, with 6 bases between them. CDR3 nucleotide sequence: TGTGCCAGCAGTGGACAGGGCAATCAGCCCCAGCATTTT. Protein product: CASSGQGNQPQHF. Supplemented by reference TRBV2 and TRBJ1-5, the full variable domain reads EPEVTQTPSHQVTQMGQEVILRCVPISNHLYFYWYRQILGQKVEFLVSFYNNEISEKSEIFDDQFSVERPDGSNFTLKIRSTKLEDSAMYFCASSGQGNQPQHFGDGTRLSIL.

This chain joins TRBV19 and TRBJ2-7, with D possibly matching TRBD1 (5 bases). CDR1 and CDR2 from the germline V gene are LNHDA and SQIVND (reference sequence). With 6 bases removed from V and 0 bases from J, the gap between germline ends came to 12 bases. There are 14 residues in the CDR3. The CDR3, as DNA: TGTGCCAGTAGACCCAGGACATCCTCCTACGAGCAGTACTTC. Translation: CASRPRTSSYEQYF.

This clone has just a few counts. The rearrangement links TRBV6-1 to TRBJ2-7; perhaps TRBD1 as D (6 bases). This CDR3 is built from 14 residues. Germline V gene sequence: CDR1 MNHNS, CDR2 SASEGT. V lost 2 bases and J 6 bases, leaving 14 bases between the germline ends. CDR3 nucleotides: TGTGCCAGCAGTGAAACTACAGGGCAGAGCGAGCAGTACTTC. Encoded protein: CASSETTGQSEQYF.

In its sample, this clone was seen once. J is TRBJ1-2 and V is TRBV28; 9 bases map to TRBD1. Germline V gene lookup returns CDR1 MDHEN and CDR2 SYDVKM. The CDR3 has 15 amino acids. The V gene end was trimmed by 5 bases and the J gene end by 7 bases; junction bases not matched to a gene: 11. CDR3 in DNA: TGTGCCAGCAGTCCCCCTCAGACAGGGGGTACTGGCTACACCTTC. It is translated as CASSPPQTGGTGYTF.

This clone was found a few times. The J gene is TRBJ2-2, the V gene TRBV5-1; TRBD1 might be the D (6 bases). The germline V and J ends were trimmed by 1 base and 3 bases, with 10 bases remaining between them. The CDR3 is 15 amino acids. Germline V gene data show CDR1 as SGHRS and CDR2 as YFSETQ. This chain's CDR3 is CASSLQGRDTGELFF. In DNA form, the CDR3 reads TGCGCCAGCAGCTTGCAGGGGCGGGACACCGGGGAGCTGTTTTTT.

The chain is built from TRBV30 and TRBJ2-7; weak D call: TRBD2 (6 bases). This CDR3 has 13 residues. V lost 5 bases, J lost 2 bases, and 13 bases lay in between. Germline CDR1 is GTSNPN and CDR2 is SVGIG (reference sequence). CDR3 amino acids: CAWARGNTYEQYF. The CDR3 coding sequence is TGTGCCTGGGCGCGGGGAAACACCTACGAGCAGTACTTC. Complete variable domain (other parts from reference TRBV30 and TRBJ2-7): SQTIHQWPATLVQPVGSPLSLECTVEGTSNPNLYWYRQAAGRGLQLLFYSVGIGQISSEVPQNLSASRPQDRQFILSSKKLLLSDSGFYLCAWARGNTYEQYFGPGTRLTVT.